This T cell receptor beta chain was obtained from a study of T-cell reconstitution after alpha-beta-depleted transplantation in children. The TCRbeta library was prepared with unique molecular identifiers. TCRdb recomputed calls from the PCR reads with MiXCR, one row per CDR3 protein. This table holds approximately 980,000 distinct CDR3 sequences, roughly 29% found once. The source material was PBMCs, mostly from graft donor cells, sampled 360 days after TCRalphabeta/CD19-depleted stem cell transplant. This receptor was taken from a boy less than two years old who had a stem cell transplant for SCID, so the T cells may come from the graft donor.

The CDR3 DNA reads as TGTGCCAGCAGCTTGACTAGTACTGACGGGGAGCTGTTTTTT. This translates into CASSLTSTDGELFF. V gene TRBV7-9 combines with J gene TRBJ2-2; tentatively, D is TRBD2 (6 bases). V was pared by 3 bases and J by 7 bases, with 12 bases between. The CDR3 runs 14 residues. CDR1 and CDR2 from the germline V gene are SEHNR and FQNEAQ (reference sequence). Full variable domain (remainder filled in from reference TRBV7-9 and TRBJ2-2): DTGVSQNPRHKITKRGQNVTFRCDPISEHNRLYWYRQTLGQGPEFLTYFQNEAQLEKSRLLSDRFSAERPKGSFSTLEIQRTEQGDSAMYLCASSLTSTDGELFFGEGSRLTVL.